This TCR beta chain originates from a study of blood T cell repertoires in COVID-19. Study background: From T cells, B-cell-depleted T cells, or PBMCs came the material, which was cDNA or gDNA.

The method was immunoSEQ multiplex PCR; TCRdb's version includes in-frame clones alone and lacks a portion of them. The profile shows around 81,000 clones, about 89% of them singletons. The sequence was obtained from an older woman with acute or convalescent COVID-19. The sample was peripheral blood.

CDR3 amino acids: CSASGQLTDTQYF. The CDR3 DNA follows: TGCAGCGCCTCGGGACAGCTCACAGATACGCAGTATTTT. V is TRBV29-1 and J is TRBJ2-3; 7 nucleotides agree with TRBD1. The trim removed 7 bases at V and 2 bases at J, leaving 6 bases unmatched. The CDR3 is made up of 13 amino acids. Germline V lookup: CDR1 SQVTM, CDR2 ANQGSEA.